The clone carrying this T cell receptor (beta chain) came up many times. The data were obtained in a study of neurological immune-mediated disorders. Germline V gene lookup returns CDR1 ENHRY and CDR2 SYGVKD. Trimming removed 0 bases from V and 6 bases from J; junction bases left unmatched: 3. This CDR3 is built from 15 residues. TCRdb ran MiXCR on the 5' RACE reads and lists one entry per CDR3 protein. The repertoire holds 40,000 to 55,000 distinct CDR3 sequences, with 5.8% as singletons. The sequenced material came from CD4+ T cells from blood. The genes are TRBV10-3 and TRBJ2-3; 10 bases map to TRBD2. The TCR comes from a woman aged 18-29 years with multiple sclerosis. This CDR3 is CAISESASGSDTQYF. As DNA, the CDR3 is TGTGCCATCAGTGAGTCGGCTAGCGGGAGTGATACGCAGTATTTT.